This entry lists 8 T cell receptor beta chains sequenced from one sample in a study of blood T cell repertoires in COVID-19. Here immunoSEQ multiplex PCR was the method, and the copy in TCRdb shows in-frame clones only, minus some. The sample records a few hundred thousand clones, 83% being singletons. The material sequenced was PBMCs or T cells enriched from blood (not recorded which). These receptors were obtained from a woman aged 45-65 years who had recovered from COVID-19.

The chain uses TRBV7-2 and TRBJ2-5; tentatively, D is TRBD1 (6 bases). Germline CDR1 reads SGHTA; CDR2 reads FQGNSA. The germline V and J ends were trimmed by 5 bases and 5 bases, with 15 bases remaining between them. The CDR3 is 14 residues long. This chain's CDR3 is CASSPRRGRETQYF. The CDR3 DNA is TGTGCCAGCAGCCCACGCAGGGGTAGGGAGACCCAGTACTTC.

The J gene is TRBJ1-2, the V gene TRBV5-6; D possibly corresponds to TRBD1 (6 bases). Looked up from germline, CDR1 is SGHDT and CDR2 is YYEEEE. This CDR3 comprises 13 residues. Trimming took off 2 bases at V and 5 bases at J, with 10 bases between the two ends. CDR3 protein: CASSFFGQYGYTF. The CDR3 bases are TGTGCCAGCAGCTTTTTTGGACAGTATGGCTACACCTTC.

The CDR3 region has the DNA TGTGCCAGCAGCCAAGATCCACTTAAACGGGAAAAACTGTTTTTT. Residues: CASSQDPLKREKLFF. The chain combines TRBV3-1 (or the pseudogene TRBV3-2) with TRBJ1-4; D call uncertain. Trimming removed 0 bases from V and 8 bases from J, with 13 bases in between. The CDR3 length is 15 residues. The germline gives CDR1 LGHDT, CDR2 YNNKEL (reference sequence).

The V call is TRBV27, the J call TRBJ2-6; D possibly corresponds to TRBD2 (5 bases). Germline loops: CDR1 MNHEY, CDR2 SMNVEV (reference sequence). V was clipped by 5 bases and J by 2 bases, with 13 bases between them. The CDR3 covers 16 residues. For the CDR3, the DNA is TGTGCCAGCAGTGCCGGGGTGCTCGCTGGGGCCAACGTCCTGACTTTC. Its translation is CASSAGVLAGANVLTF.

This clone was detected once. J is TRBJ1-1 and V is TRBV30, with no clear D. Germline CDR1 GTSNPN, CDR2 SVGIG (reference sequence). The CDR3 covers 13 residues. V lost 0 bases and J 1 base, leaving 6 bases between the germline ends. CDR3 nucleotide sequence: TGTGCCTGGAGTGTGAACACGAACACTGAAGCTTTCTTT. The encoded protein is CAWSVNTNTEAFF.

The chain is built from TRBV29-1 and TRBJ2-7; D might be TRBD2 (5 bases). V was pared by 7 bases and J by 2 bases, with 15 bases between. The CDR3 spans 13 residues. Germline V gene sequence: CDR1 SQVTM, CDR2 ANQGSEA. This CDR3 reads CSARKSGTYEQYF. The CDR3 bases are TGCAGCGCCCGAAAGAGCGGAACCTACGAGCAGTACTTC.

The chain joins TRBV29-1 to TRBJ1-2, with TRBD1 matching over 8 bases. The length of the CDR3 is 14 residues. The germline CDR1 and CDR2 sequences are SQVTM and ANQGSEA. J was trimmed by 0 bases and V by 7 bases; bases with no gene match: 7. CDR3 nucleotide sequence: TGCAGCGCCGAAAGGACAGGGCCTAACTATGGCTACACCTTC. Translated, it gives CSAERTGPNYGYTF.

The chain employs TRBV4-3 and TRBJ1-2, with D perhaps matching TRBD1 (5 bases). V gave up 0 bases and J gave up 8 bases, with 16 bases separating them. CDR3 length: 15 residues. The germline CDR1 and CDR2 sequences are LGHNA and YSLEER. The DNA of the CDR3 is TGCGCCAGCAGCCAAGAAGTAAGGGGCCTAGGGGGCTACACCTTC. Translation gives CASSQEVRGLGGYTF.